This T cell receptor (beta chain) was sequenced in a study of identical twins (dated by TCRdb to 2016 to 2017). Describing the broader study: To test whether fetal clonotypes persist, this study deep-sequenced TCR alpha and beta repertoires from monozygotic twins, from unrelated adults of various ages, and from cord blood. Replicate twin experiments were performed at different times using different library preparation protocols to rule out contamination.

Comments on this clonotype: The clone's antigen remains unknown. Nothing much larger sits one base from this clone, and base qualities are not available.

Only healthy Caucasian donors were included. The CDR3 contains 14 residues, cysteine and phenylalanine counted. Only CDR3 DNA is held: 42 bases, read in frame from base 1. Trimming at the junction amounts to 2 bases on V and 7 bases on J, and the germline ends lie 12 bases apart. Receptor libraries were prepared by 5' RACE. Instrument on record: Illumina HiSeq 2000. A universal primer binding site was added through template switching, and the final cDNA carried a unique molecular identifier so that TCR cDNA molecules could be counted accurately. Specific primers in the conserved constant-segment region were used to synthesize first-strand cDNA for the TCR alpha and beta chains. To control for contamination, every cDNA library carried two barcodes: a SMART-Mk sample barcode plus Illumina barcodes. TruSeq adapter sequences, together with Illumina sample barcodes, were added in two successive PCR steps. The TCR alpha and beta cDNA libraries were sequenced on the Illumina HiSeq platform using custom primers. The study's own analysis went as follows. Raw reads were processed with MiGEC to extract unique molecular identifiers, and MiXCR was used to determine CDR3 positions. For each individual, recombination models were inferred using an EM algorithm with the repgenHMM and IGoR tools. Shared clonotypes were analyzed with the tcR package in R, and sharing was normalized by the product of cloneset sizes. To study raw recombination without the effects of thymic and clonal selection, out-of-frame nonproductive sequences were analyzed. The raw public reads went through TCRdb reprocessing: fastp at Q25, MiXCR clone calling, in-frame beta chains kept. A single entry per CDR3 protein holds the most common genes and DNA from its merged rows. These V and J calls are TCRdb output, not the study's own analysis. This sample gives 1,800,000 or so distinct CDR3 sequences in total; under 35% of them show up just once. More than 0.25% of the sample comes from the top ten.

The full study reports these points: Out-of-frame TCR alpha sequences shared between twins showed an excess of low generation-probability sequences compared with coincidental sharing between unrelated individuals. Excess twin sharing in beta out-of-frame sequences was weaker because fewer shared sequences lowered the signal-to-noise ratio. Fewer insertions were carried by abundant cord blood beta clonotypes; a weaker similar trend was observed in young adult naive repertoires, while no such trend was observed in memory repertoires. In monozygotic twins, out-of-frame TCR alpha sharing was systematically underestimated by recombination models, although the models agreed with sharing between unrelated individuals. Because the same donors could not be followed over many years, conclusions were based on cross-sectional statistical analysis. Invariant T cells such as MAIT and iNKT could partly confound zero-insertion analyses, although diverse VJ usage argued against such confounding for most clonotypes.

The source of this sequence is a newborn girl in good health. This receptor chain uses TRBV12-3 or TRBV12-4 and TRBJ1-5; a tentative D match to TRBD1 spans 5 bases. Sequencing was done on a sample of cord blood. The CDR3 loop reads CASSLRDEGQPQHF. The base sequence is TGTGCCAGCAGTTTAAGGGACGAGGGGCAGCCCCAGCATTTT.